Below, 2 T cell receptor beta chains from the same sample are listed, as sequenced in a study of blood T cell repertoires in COVID-19 (dated by TCRdb to between 2020 and 2021). The library came from the immunoSEQ multiplex PCR assay. The table comes from immuneACCESS by way of TCRdb, which keeps in-frame sequences with V and J called. Part of the clones is missing from these tables; in studies checked, under half for an unresolved V gene and the rest for unknown reasons. The sample records about 140,000 clones, about 87% of which are singletons. The ten largest clones represent roughly 1.5% of the sample. Sequences were obtained from peripheral blood. These receptor sequences come from a woman between 50 and 59 years old with acute or convalescent COVID-19.

The V and J genes are TRBV2 and TRBJ2-7; 9 bases line up with TRBD2. The V gene end was trimmed by 6 bases and the J gene end by 3 bases; junction bases not matched to a gene: 6. The CDR3 consists of 14 residues. The germline CDR1 and CDR2 sequences are SNHLY and FYNNEI. Here the CDR3 reads CASRGLATVYEQYF. As DNA, the CDR3 is TGTGCCAGCAGAGGACTAGCGACGGTCTACGAGCAGTACTTC.

The chain joins TRBV30 to TRBJ1-5; D is ambiguous. Per germline, CDR1 GTSNPN and CDR2 SVGIG (reference sequence). This CDR3 is 15 amino acids long. The germline V and J ends were trimmed by 3 bases and 0 bases, with 12 bases remaining between them. CDR3 sequence: CAWSSSQYSNQPQHF. The CDR3 bases are TGTGCCTGGAGCTCTTCACAGTATAGCAATCAGCCCCAGCATTTT. The variable domain in full, with the rest retrieved from reference TRBV30 and TRBJ1-5, is SQTIHQWPATLVQPVGSPLSLECTVEGTSNPNLYWYRQAAGRGLQLLFYSVGIGQISSEVPQNLSASRPQDRQFILSSKKLLLSDSGFYLCAWSSSQYSNQPQHFGDGTRLSIL.